One and the same sample provided the 14 T cell receptor beta chains below, sequenced in a study of OX40 agonist ivuxolimab in advanced cancers. The assay was immunoSEQ multiplex PCR, and TCRdb's table has in-frame clones only and misses some. This sample carries about 93,000 clones, 94% of them seen once, and the ten largest clones take around 2.5%. Sequenced here: CD4+ or CD8+ T cells sorted from blood, sampled in a trial of the OX40 agonist ivuxolimab. The receptors here all came from an adult with an advanced solid tumor such as melanoma, head and neck, liver or kidney cancer.

The chain recombines TRBV29-1 with TRBJ2-7, with 11 bases aligning to TRBD1. J gave up 2 bases and V 8 bases, and 5 bases lay outside the gene matches. Germline assignment: CDR1 SQVTM and CDR2 ANQGSEA. This CDR3 has 13 amino acids. The CDR3 DNA is TGCAGCATAGGGACAGGGGGACCCTACGAGCAGTACTTC. Residues: CSIGTGGPYEQYF.

The V call is TRBV4-3, the J call TRBJ2-3; 10 bases map to TRBD1. Germline CDR1 LGHNA, CDR2 YSLEER. V shed 0 bases and J 4 bases; nucleotides not matched to a gene: 4. The CDR3 runs 16 residues. The CDR3 DNA reads TGCGCCAGCAGCCAAGATCAGGGGACAGGGGCAGATACGCAGTATTTT. It yields the protein CASSQDQGTGADTQYF.

The rearrangement uses TRBV25-1 and TRBJ1-1, with D unclear. Germline-derived CDR1 and CDR2 are MGHDK and SYGVNS. The CDR3 consists of 14 residues. The V gene lost 3 bases and the J gene lost 1 base, with 9 bases spanning the gap. This CDR3 reads CASSDYNRNTEAFF. CDR3 sequence (DNA): TGTGCCAGCAGTGACTACAACAGGAACACTGAAGCTTTCTTT.

J is TRBJ2-1 and V is TRBV13, with 10 bases identical to TRBD2. Germline assignment: CDR1 PRHDT and CDR2 FYEKMQ (reference sequence). J was trimmed by 4 bases and V by 5 bases; bases with no gene match: 8. CDR3 length: 16 amino acids. The CDR3 nucleotides are TGTGCCAGCAGCGCCAGGACTAGCGGTATATACAATGAGCAGTTCTTC. Translating it yields CASSARTSGIYNEQFF. Together with reference TRBV13 and TRBJ2-1, the CDR3 gives the full variable domain: AAGVIQSPRHLIKEKRETATLKCYPIPRHDTVYWYQQGPGQDPQFLISFYEKMQSDKGSIPDRFSAQQFSDYHSELNMSSLELGDSALYFCASSARTSGIYNEQFFGPGTRLTVL.

J is TRBJ2-2 and V is TRBV9, with TRBD2 identical over 7 bases. The V and J ends lost 4 bases and 4 bases, in that order; junction bases with no gene match: 7. This CDR3 spans 15 amino acids. Germline loops: CDR1 SGDLS, CDR2 YYNGEE. CDR3 region: CASSPGDYLTGELFF. CDR3 DNA sequence: TGTGCCAGCAGCCCGGGGGACTACCTCACCGGGGAGCTGTTTTTT. Full variable domain (outside the CDR3, taken from reference TRBV9 and TRBJ2-2): DSGVTQTPKHLITATGQRVTLRCSPRSGDLSVYWYQQSLDQGLQFLIQYYNGEERAKGNILERFSAQQFPDLHSELNLSSLELGDSALYFCASSPGDYLTGELFFGEGSRLTVL.

The V and J genes are TRBV25-1 and TRBJ1-2; D uncertain. This CDR3 spans 12 amino acids. Germline assignment: CDR1 MGHDK and CDR2 SYGVNS. The ends were cut back, 3 bases at V and 5 bases at J, with 7 bases in the middle. CDR3 amino acids: CASSDSPYGYTF. CDR3 nucleotide sequence: TGTGCCAGCAGTGATTCCCCGTATGGCTACACCTTC.

The V gene is TRBV5-6, the J gene TRBJ1-4; perhaps TRBD1 as D (5 bases). The V and J ends lost 2 bases and 5 bases respectively, with 16 bases between them. This CDR3 is built from 16 residues. Germline values: CDR1 SGHDT, CDR2 YYEEEE. In DNA form, the CDR3 reads TGTGCCAGCAGCTTTGGGTCGGGACGGCTGAATGAAAAACTGTTTTTT. This encodes CASSFGSGRLNEKLFF.

CDR3 amino acids: CASSPDRMGYGYTF. The CDR3 nucleotides read TGTGCCAGCAGCCCCGACAGGATGGGCTATGGCTACACCTTC. V is TRBV6-5 and J is TRBJ1-2; maybe TRBD1 (6 bases). This CDR3 region has 14 residues. Germline V gives CDR1 MNHEY, CDR2 SVGAGI. Trimming cost V 6 bases and J 4 bases, with 15 bases left between them.

J is TRBJ1-1 and V is TRBV21-1. TRBV21-1 is flagged as a pseudogene. The CDR3 totals 11 residues. The DNA of the CDR3 is TGTGCCAGCATTCGGGGTTCTGAAGCTTTCTTT. Translation: CASIRGSEAFF.

The chain carries TRBV6-5 and TRBJ1-1, with unresolved D. There are 13 residues in the CDR3. Germline V gene lookup returns CDR1 MNHEY and CDR2 SVGAGI. Between the trimmed V and J ends, which lost 0 bases and 6 bases, there was a span of 8 bases. CDR3 DNA sequence: TGTGCCAGCAGTTACTCGATTAGTTCTGAAGCTTTCTTT. It codes for CASSYSISSEAFF.

The chain combines TRBV5-1 with TRBJ2-5, with D uncertain. Per germline, CDR1 SGHRS and CDR2 YFSETQ. CDR3 size: 14 residues. Trimming stripped 2 bases from V and 3 bases from J, with 11 bases between. CDR3 residues: CASSLRVEKETQYF. CDR3 DNA sequence: TGCGCCAGCAGCTTAAGGGTCGAAAAAGAGACCCAGTACTTC.

The chain couples TRBV7-8 to TRBJ2-3, with 9 bases identical to TRBD2. This CDR3 is built from 16 residues. With 0 bases clipped from V and 5 bases from J, the junction kept 6 bases outside the gene matches. CDR1 is SGHVS, CDR2 FQNEAQ, per germline. CDR3 sequence (DNA): TGTGCCAGCAGCTTAGCGGCGGGAGGGCGAGAAGATACGCAGTATTTT. This translates into CASSLAAGGREDTQYF.

The chain has TRBV5-6 and TRBJ1-1, with D unclear. This CDR3 is 13 amino acids long. Germline V gene sequence: CDR1 SGHDT, CDR2 YYEEEE. The V end lost 2 bases, the J end lost 4 bases, and 9 bases lay between the germline ends. As DNA, the CDR3 is TGTGCCAGCAGCTTTGGTGTTGGCACTGAAGCTTTCTTT. Encoded protein: CASSFGVGTEAFF.

This rearrangement joins TRBV4-2 to TRBJ1-5, with no clear D. Trimming pared 4 bases from V and 9 bases from J, leaving 22 bases between. The CDR3 runs 16 residues. Per germline, CDR1 LGHNA and CDR2 YNFKEQ. The CDR3 loop is CASSPLFTDSRRPQHF. CDR3 DNA sequence: TGTGCCAGCAGCCCGTTGTTTACCGATTCACGGCGGCCCCAGCATTTT.